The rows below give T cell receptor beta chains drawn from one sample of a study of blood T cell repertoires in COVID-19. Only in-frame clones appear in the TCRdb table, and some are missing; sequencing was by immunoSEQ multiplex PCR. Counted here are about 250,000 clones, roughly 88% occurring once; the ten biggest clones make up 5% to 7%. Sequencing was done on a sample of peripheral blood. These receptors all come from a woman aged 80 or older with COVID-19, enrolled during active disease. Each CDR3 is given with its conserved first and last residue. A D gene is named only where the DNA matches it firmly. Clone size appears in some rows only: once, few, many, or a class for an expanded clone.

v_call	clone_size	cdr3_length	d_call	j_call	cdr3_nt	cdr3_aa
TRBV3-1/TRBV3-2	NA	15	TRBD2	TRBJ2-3	TGTGCCAGCACACTAGCGGGGGGCCCCAGAGATACGCAGTATTTT	CASTLAGGPRDTQYF
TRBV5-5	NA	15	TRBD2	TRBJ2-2	TGTGCCAGCACCACAGCGGGGGGGCCGACCGGGGAGCTGTTTTTT	CASTTAGGPTGELFF
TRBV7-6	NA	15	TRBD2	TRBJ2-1	TGTGCCAGCAGCTTTAGCGGGGGCGCCTACAATGAGCAGTTCTTC	CASSFSGGAYNEQFF
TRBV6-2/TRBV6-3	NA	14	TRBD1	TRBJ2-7	TGTGCCAGCAGTTACCGACAGGGTACCTACGAGCAGTACTTC	CASSYRQGTYEQYF
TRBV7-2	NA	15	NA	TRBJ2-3	TGTGCCAGCAGTTGGCGGGGGCCTAGCACAGATACGCAGTATTTT	CASSWRGPSTDTQYF
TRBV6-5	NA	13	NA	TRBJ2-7	TGTGCCAGTTTAGCGGAGAAGGGCTACGAGCAGTACTTC	CASLAEKGYEQYF
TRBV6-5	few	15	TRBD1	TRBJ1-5	TGTGCCAGCAGGTCGGGACAGAAGGAAAATCAGCCCCAGCATTTT	CASRSGQKENQPQHF
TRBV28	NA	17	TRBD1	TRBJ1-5	TGTGCCAGCAGTCCACTCGGGACAGGGAGTTTTAATCAGCCCCAGCATTTT	CASSPLGTGSFNQPQHF
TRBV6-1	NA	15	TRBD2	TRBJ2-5	TGTGCCAGCAGTGATACGGGGGGGCCCTCGGAGACCCAGTACTTC	CASSDTGGPSETQYF
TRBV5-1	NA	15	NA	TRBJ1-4	TGCGCCAGCAGCTTGAGTCGTGGAGGAGGTGAAAAACTGTTTTTT	CASSLSRGGGEKLFF
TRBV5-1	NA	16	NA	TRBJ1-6	TGCGCCAGCAGCTTGGGTTTTTCCCAGAGCGATTCACCCCTCCACTTT	CASSLGFSQSDSPLHF
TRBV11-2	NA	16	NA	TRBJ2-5	TGTGCCAGCAGCTTATTAGGATTCACACTACAAGAGACCCAGTACTTC	CASSLLGFTLQETQYF
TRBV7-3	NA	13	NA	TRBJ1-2	TGTGCCAGCAGCGGTGGCGGCAACTATGGCTACACCTTC	CASSGGGNYGYTF
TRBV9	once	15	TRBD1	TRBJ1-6	TGTGCCAGCAGGCAAGGGGACAGGGGGAATTCACCCCTCCACTTT	CASRQGDRGNSPLHF
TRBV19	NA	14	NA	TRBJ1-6	TGTGCCAGTAGTATACGAAGGGAGAGCTCACCCCTCCACTTT	CASSIRRESSPLHF
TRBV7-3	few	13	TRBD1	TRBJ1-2	TGTGCCAGCAGTAGGGGACAGGGGAATGGCTACACCTTC	CASSRGQGNGYTF
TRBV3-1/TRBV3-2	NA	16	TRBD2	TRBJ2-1	TGTGCCAGCAGCCAAATTACTAGCGGGGGGGCAAGTGAGCAGTTCTTC	CASSQITSGGASEQFF
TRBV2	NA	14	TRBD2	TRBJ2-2	TGTGCCAGCCGGGGGGGATTGAACACCGGGGAGCTGTTTTTT	CASRGGLNTGELFF
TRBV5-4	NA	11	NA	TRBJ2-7	TGTGCCAGCAGCACAGGGATCGAGCAGTACTTC	CASSTGIEQYF
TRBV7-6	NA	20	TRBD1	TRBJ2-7	TGTGCCAGCAGCTTAAGTCCAAACGCCGGGACAGGGGGCGTATTAAACGAGCAGTACTTC	CASSLSPNAGTGGVLNEQYF
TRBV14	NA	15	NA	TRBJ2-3	TGTGCCAGCAGCCAAGATCTACCAGGGGTGGATACGCAGTATTTT	CASSQDLPGVDTQYF
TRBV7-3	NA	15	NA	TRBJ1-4	TGTGCCAGCAGCTTAACGGGGGCTAATAATGAAAAACTGTTTTTT	CASSLTGANNEKLFF
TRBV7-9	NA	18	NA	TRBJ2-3	TGTGCCAGCAGCTTATTGTGGGGGAGGGGGAGACGCACAGATACGCAGTATTTT	CASSLLWGRGRRTDTQYF
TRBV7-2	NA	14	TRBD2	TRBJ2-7	TGTGCCAGCAGCTGGACTAGCGGGGACTACGAGCAGTACTTC	CASSWTSGDYEQYF
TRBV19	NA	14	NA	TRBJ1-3	TGTGCCAGTAGTACTCAGGGAGGAGGAAACGCCATATATTTT	CASSTQGGGNAIYF
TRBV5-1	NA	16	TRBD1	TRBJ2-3	TGCGCCAGCAGCGGGGGACAGGGGATATCTTGGGATACGCAGTATTTT	CASSGGQGISWDTQYF
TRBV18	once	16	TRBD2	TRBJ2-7	TGTGCCAGCTCACCACTAGGGACTAGCGGCTCCTACGAGCAGTACTTC	CASSPLGTSGSYEQYF
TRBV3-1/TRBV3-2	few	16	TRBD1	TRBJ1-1	TGTGCCAGCAGCCAAAGAGGTGGGACAGGGAACACTGAAGCTTTCTTT	CASSQRGGTGNTEAFF
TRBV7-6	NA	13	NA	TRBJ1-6	TGTGCCAGCAGCTTAGCAGGCGGCCTTTCCCTCCACTTT	CASSLAGGLSLHF
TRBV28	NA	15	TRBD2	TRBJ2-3	TGTGCCAGCAGTTTAGCGGGGGGGGGCACAGATACGCAGTATTTT	CASSLAGGGTDTQYF
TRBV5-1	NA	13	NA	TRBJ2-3	TGCGCCAGCAGCTCCCAGGTCCCAGATACGCAGTATTTT	CASSSQVPDTQYF
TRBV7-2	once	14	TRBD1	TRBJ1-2	TGTGCCAGCATCCCAGGGGGCTCTAACTATGGCTACACCTTC	CASIPGGSNYGYTF
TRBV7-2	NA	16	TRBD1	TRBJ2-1	TGTGCCAGCAGCTTAAGGCCGGGACAGGGGAATAATGAGCAGTTCTTC	CASSLRPGQGNNEQFF
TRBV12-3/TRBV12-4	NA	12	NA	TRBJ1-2	TGTGCCAGCAGTTTATCAGAATATGGCTACACCTTC	CASSLSEYGYTF
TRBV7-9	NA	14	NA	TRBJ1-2	TGTGCCAGCAGCTATAGACCACAGGGAATTGGCTACACCTTC	CASSYRPQGIGYTF
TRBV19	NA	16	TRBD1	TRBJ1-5	TGTGCCAGTAGTATAGATTCACAGGGGGCCGGGCAGCCCCAGCATTTT	CASSIDSQGAGQPQHF
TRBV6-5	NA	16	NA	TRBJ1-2	TGTGCCAGCAGTTACGCTGGACTGGGAGCTAACTATGGCTACACCTTC	CASSYAGLGANYGYTF
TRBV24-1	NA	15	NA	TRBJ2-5	TGTGCCACCAGTGACCCCTCACAAGGGGTAGAGACCCAGTACTTC	CATSDPSQGVETQYF
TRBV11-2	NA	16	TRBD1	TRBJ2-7	TGTGCCAGCAGCTTAGGGCCCGGGACAGGGATAGGGGAGCAGTACTTC	CASSLGPGTGIGEQYF
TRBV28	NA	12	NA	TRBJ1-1	TGTGCCAGCAGAGGACAGAACACTGAAGCTTTCTTT	CASRGQNTEAFF
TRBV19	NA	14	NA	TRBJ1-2	TGTGCCAGTAGTATCCAGGGAGGGGCCTATGGCTACACCTTC	CASSIQGGAYGYTF
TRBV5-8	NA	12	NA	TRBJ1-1	TGTGCCAGCAGCCCAGGCCGAGGGATGGCTTTCTTT	CASSPGRGMAFF
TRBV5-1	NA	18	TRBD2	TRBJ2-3	TGCGCCAGCCGACCGGGACTAGCGGGGGGGCTTGTCACAGATACGCAGTATTTT	CASRPGLAGGLVTDTQYF
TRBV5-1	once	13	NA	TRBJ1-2	TGCGCCAGCAGCTTGGAACAAGTCTATGGCTACACCTTC	CASSLEQVYGYTF
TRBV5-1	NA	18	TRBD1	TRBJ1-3	TGCGCCAGCAGCTTGGTCCATCCACAGGGGTCCTCTGGAAACACCATATATTTT	CASSLVHPQGSSGNTIYF
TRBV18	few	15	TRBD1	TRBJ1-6	TGTGCCAGCTCACCAGGGACAGGGGGCGATTCACCCCTCCACTTT	CASSPGTGGDSPLHF
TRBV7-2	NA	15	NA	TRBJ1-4	TGTGCCAGCAGCTTAGCCGGACAGCCGAGTGAAAAACTGTTTTTT	CASSLAGQPSEKLFF
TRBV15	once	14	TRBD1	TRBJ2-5	TGTGCCACCAGCACCGACAGGGTGGGAGAGACCCAGTACTTC	CATSTDRVGETQYF
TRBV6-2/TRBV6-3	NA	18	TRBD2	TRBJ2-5	TGTGCCAGCAGTTACTCGAGGTTGGGACTAGTGACTCAAGAGACCCAGTACTTC	CASSYSRLGLVTQETQYF
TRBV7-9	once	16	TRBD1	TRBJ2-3	TGTGCCAGCAGCCCCTATAGAGGGGGCGCAGTAGATACGCAGTATTTT	CASSPYRGGAVDTQYF
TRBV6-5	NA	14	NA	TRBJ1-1	TGTGCCAGCAATTCGGTACAGGGTCTCGCTGAAGCTTTCTTT	CASNSVQGLAEAFF
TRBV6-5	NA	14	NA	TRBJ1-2	TGTGCCACCCGGATCGGGATCGGGGACTATGGCTACACCTTC	CATRIGIGDYGYTF